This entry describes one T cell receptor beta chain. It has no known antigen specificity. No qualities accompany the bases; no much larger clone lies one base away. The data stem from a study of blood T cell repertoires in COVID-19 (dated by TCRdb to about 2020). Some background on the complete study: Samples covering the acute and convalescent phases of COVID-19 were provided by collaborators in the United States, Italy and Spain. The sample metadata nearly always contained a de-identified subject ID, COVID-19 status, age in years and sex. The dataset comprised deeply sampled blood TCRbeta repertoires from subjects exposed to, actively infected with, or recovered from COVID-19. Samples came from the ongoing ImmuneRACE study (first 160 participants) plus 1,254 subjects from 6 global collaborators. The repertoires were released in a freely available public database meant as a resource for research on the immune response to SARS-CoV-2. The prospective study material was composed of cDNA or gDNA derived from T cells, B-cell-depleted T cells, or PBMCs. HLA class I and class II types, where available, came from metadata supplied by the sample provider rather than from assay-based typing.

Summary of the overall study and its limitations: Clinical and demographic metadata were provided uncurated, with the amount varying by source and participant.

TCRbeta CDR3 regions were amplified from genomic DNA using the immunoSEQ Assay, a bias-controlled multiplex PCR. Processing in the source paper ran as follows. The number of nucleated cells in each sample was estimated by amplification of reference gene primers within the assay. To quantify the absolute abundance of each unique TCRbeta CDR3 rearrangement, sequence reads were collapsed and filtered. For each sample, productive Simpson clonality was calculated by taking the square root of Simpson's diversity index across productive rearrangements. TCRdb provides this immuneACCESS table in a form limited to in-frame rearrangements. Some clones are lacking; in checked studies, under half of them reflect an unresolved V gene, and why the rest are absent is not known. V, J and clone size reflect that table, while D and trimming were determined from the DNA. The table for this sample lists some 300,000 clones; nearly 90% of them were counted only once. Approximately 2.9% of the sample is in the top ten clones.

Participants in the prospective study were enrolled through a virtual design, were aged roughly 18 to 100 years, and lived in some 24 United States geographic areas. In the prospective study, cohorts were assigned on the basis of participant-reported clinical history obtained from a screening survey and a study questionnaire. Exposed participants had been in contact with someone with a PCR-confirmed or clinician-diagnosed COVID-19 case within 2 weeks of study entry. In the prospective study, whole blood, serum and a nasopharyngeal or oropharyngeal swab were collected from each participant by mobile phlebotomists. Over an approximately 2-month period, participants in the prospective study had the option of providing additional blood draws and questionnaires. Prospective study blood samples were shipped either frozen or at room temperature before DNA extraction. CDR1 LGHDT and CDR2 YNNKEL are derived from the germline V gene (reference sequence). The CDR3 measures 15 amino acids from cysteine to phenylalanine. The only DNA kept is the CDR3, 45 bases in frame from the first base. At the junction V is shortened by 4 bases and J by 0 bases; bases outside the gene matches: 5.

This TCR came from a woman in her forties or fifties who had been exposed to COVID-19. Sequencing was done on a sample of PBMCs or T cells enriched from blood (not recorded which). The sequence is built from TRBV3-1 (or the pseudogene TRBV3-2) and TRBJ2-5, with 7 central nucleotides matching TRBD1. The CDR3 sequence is CASSRRDSNQETQYF. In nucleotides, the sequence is TGTGCCAGCAGCCGCCGGGACAGCAACCAAGAGACCCAGTACTTC.